The 24 T cell receptor beta chains reported below all come from one sample, sequenced in a study of cytomegalovirus exposure and HLA in healthy donors. The PCR contained 60 Vbeta and 13 Jbeta primers. Clones were sequenced by immunoSEQ multiplex PCR, and TCRdb holds only the in-frame ones, with some missing. The data show approximately 110,000 clones, 82% seen once. Sequenced input: PBMCs. These receptors all stem from a man aged 25 to 40 in good health and CMV-seropositive.

This chain joins TRBV7-2 and TRBJ1-2; possible D gene TRBD1, 6 bases. Germline CDR1 is SGHTA and CDR2 is FQGNSA. The V end was cut by 4 bases, the J end by 3 bases, with 9 bases between. This CDR3 has 13 amino acids. The CDR3 here is CASSSRQDYGYTF. CDR3 DNA sequence: TGTGCCAGCAGCTCCCGACAGGACTATGGCTACACCTTC.

This clone has just a few counts. V gene TRBV29-1 combines with J gene TRBJ2-3; possible D gene TRBD2, 7 bases. Germline assignment: CDR1 SQVTM and CDR2 ANQGSEA. Trimming took off 7 bases at V and 1 base at J, with 12 bases between the two ends. This CDR3 has 13 amino acids. The CDR3 coding sequence is TGCAGCGCCCGAGGGGGGGGCACAGATACGCAGTATTTT. Protein: CSARGGGTDTQYF.

This chain joins TRBV6-1 and TRBJ2-3, with D possibly being TRBD1 (5 bases). V was shortened by 2 bases and J by 4 bases, with 16 bases between the two germline ends. Germline V lookup: CDR1 MNHNS, CDR2 SASEGT. The CDR3 totals 16 residues. In nucleotides, the CDR3 is TGTGCCAGCAGTGAACTCACATATGGGGCCCCAGATACGCAGTATTTT. Protein sequence: CASSELTYGAPDTQYF.

V gene TRBV30 combines with J gene TRBJ2-2, with D unresolved. This CDR3 is built from 13 residues. The ends were cut back, 5 bases at V and 6 bases at J, with 13 bases in the middle. Per the germline V gene, CDR1 is GTSNPN and CDR2 is SVGIG (reference sequence). The CDR3, as DNA: TGTGCCTGGGCATCCCCCGGAGCCGGGGAGCTGTTTTTT. Its translation is CAWASPGAGELFF.

This clone was detected once. The J gene is TRBJ2-2, the V gene TRBV7-3; perhaps TRBD2 as D (5 bases). CDR3 length: 15 amino acids. Germline CDR1 and CDR2: SGHTA and FQGTGA. With 1 base removed from V and 7 bases from J, the gap between germline ends came to 13 bases. CDR3 sequence: CASSLILRDHGELFF. DNA for the CDR3: TGTGCCAGCAGCTTAATTCTGAGGGATCACGGGGAGCTGTTTTTT. The full variable domain, with the rest looked up from reference TRBV7-3 and TRBJ2-2, is GAGVSQTPSNKVTEKGKYVELRCDPISGHTALYWYRQSLGQGPEFLIYFQGTGAADDSGLPNDRFFAVRPEGSVSTLKIQRTERGDSAVYLCASSLILRDHGELFFGEGSRLTVL.

This clone was picked up one time. The chain is built from TRBV5-1 and TRBJ2-3, with 9 bases identical to TRBD2. CDR1 SGHRS and CDR2 YFSETQ come from the germline V gene. The CDR3 covers 17 residues. The ends lost 0 bases at V and 0 bases at J; junction bases unmatched: 5. Here the CDR3 DNA reads TGCGCCAGCAGCTTGGCAATAGCGGGGGCTAGCACAGATACGCAGTATTTT. Translated: CASSLAIAGASTDTQYF. The full variable domain, rest sourced from reference TRBV5-1 and TRBJ2-3, is KAGVTQTPRYLIKTRGQQVTLSCSPISGHRSVSWYQQTPGQGLQFLFEYFSETQRNKGNFPGRFSGRQFSNSRSEMNVSTLELGDSALYLCASSLAIAGASTDTQYFGPGTRLTVL.

This chain links TRBV23-1 with TRBJ2-5, with 11 bases that match TRBD1. TRBV23-1 is an open reading frame whose function is uncertain. V lost 3 bases to trimming and J lost 2 bases; unmatched junction nucleotides: 5. The CDR3 is 16 residues long. The CDR3 sequence is CASSHPGQGEQETQYF. The CDR3, as DNA: TGCGCCAGCAGTCACCCGGGACAGGGGGAGCAAGAGACCCAGTACTTC.

CDR3 nucleotide sequence: TGTGCCAGCAGCTTAGATCGGGGGGGGTACGAGCAGTACTTC. The encoded protein is CASSLDRGGYEQYF. The chain is built from TRBV7-2 and TRBJ2-7, with 8 bases lining up with TRBD2. This CDR3 is 14 amino acids long. The V segment lost 1 base and the J segment 4 bases; nucleotides outside the gene matches: 3. Germline CDR1 is SGHTA and CDR2 is FQGNSA. Looking up the rest from reference TRBV7-2 and TRBJ2-7 gives the full variable domain: GAGVSQSPSNKVTEKGKDVELRCDPISGHTALYWYRQSLGQGLEFLIYFQGNSAPDKSGLPSDRFSAERTGGSVSTLTIQRTQQEDSAVYLCASSLDRGGYEQYFGPGTRLTVT.

This clone was observed a few times. This chain links TRBV27 with TRBJ2-1; 7 bases are shared with TRBD2. The CDR3 length is 18 residues. J gave up 0 bases and V 2 bases, and 10 bases lay outside the gene matches. Per the germline V gene, CDR1 is MNHEY and CDR2 is SMNVEV (reference sequence). The chain's CDR3 is CASSLRGELAPSYNEQFF. As DNA, the CDR3 is TGTGCCAGCAGTTTACGAGGGGAACTAGCGCCCTCCTACAATGAGCAGTTCTTC.

This chain connects TRBV5-4 to TRBJ2-2, with 14 bases fitting TRBD2. The junction had 6 bases not matched to a gene; V was cut back by 4 bases and J by 4 bases. Germline CDR1 is SGHNT and CDR2 is YYREEE (reference sequence). There are 17 residues in the CDR3. CDR3 bases: TGTGCCAGCAGCCCGACTAGCGGGAGGGCGGGCACCGGGGAGCTGTTTTTT. Its translation: CASSPTSGRAGTGELFF.

The chain links TRBV5-1 to TRBJ2-7; D perhaps matches TRBD2 (6 bases). The V gene's germline CDR1 is SGHRS and CDR2 YFSETQ. The CDR3 is made up of 17 amino acids. V lost 4 bases and J lost 3, with 23 bases in between. The CDR3 region is CASSATTPGTRDYEQYV. The DNA for the CDR3 is TGCGCCAGCAGCGCCACTACTCCCGGGACTCGGGACTACGAGCAGTACGTC.

The chain has TRBV19 and TRBJ1-3, with 7 nucleotides matching TRBD1. Per germline, CDR1 LNHDA and CDR2 SQIVND (reference sequence). The CDR3 extends over 16 amino acids. J was trimmed by 0 bases and V by 7 bases; bases with no gene match: 9. In DNA form, the CDR3 reads TGTGCCAGTACCCGGGACAGTATTAGCTCTGGAAACACCATATATTTT. Translating gives CASTRDSISSGNTIYF.

V and J are TRBV15 and TRBJ1-1; D call uncertain. Germline CDR1 reads LNHNV; CDR2 reads YYDKDF (reference sequence). V was cut by 1 base and J by 1 base, with 10 bases left in between. The CDR3 contains 15 residues. Here the CDR3 DNA reads TGTGCCACCAGCAGAGTAGTCGGAGAGAACACTGAAGCTTTCTTT. Translation: CATSRVVGENTEAFF.

The chain has TRBV6-1 and TRBJ2-7, with D maybe TRBD2 (6 bases). The CDR3 extends over 15 amino acids. Deletions cut 7 bases from V and 1 base from J, with 17 bases between. Germline lookup yields CDR1 MNHNS and CDR2 SASEGT. CDR3 nucleotides: TGTGCCAGCACACGAAGAACCGGGACTTCCTACGAGCAGTACTTC. Its translation is CASTRRTGTSYEQYF.

This clone came up a few times. Just one base apart from a much larger clone, this may be a read error. The same CDR3 is also encoded by other DNA sequences in this sample. V usage is TRBV5-1 and J usage is TRBJ1-2; D remains unclear. Germline V gene data show CDR1 as SGHRS and CDR2 as YFSETQ. Trimming took 4 bases from V and 3 from J, leaving 10 bases between them. The CDR3 is 13 residues long. CDR3 in amino acids: CASSTDGDYGYTF. The CDR3 nucleotides are TGCGCCAGCAGCACCGACGGGGACTATGGCTACACCTTC. The variable domain in full, completed from reference TRBV5-1 and TRBJ1-2, reads KAGVTQTPRYLIKTRGQQVTLSCSPISGHRSVSWYQQTPGQGLQFLFEYFSETQRNKGNFPGRFSGRQFSNSRSEMNVSTLELGDSALYLCASSTDGDYGYTFGSGTRLTVV.

The chain uses TRBV9 and TRBJ2-7; TRBD2 might be the D (6 bases). The CDR3 contains 16 residues. Germline V CDR1 and CDR2: SGDLS, YYNGEE. V lost 4 bases, J lost 7 bases, and 24 bases lay in between. Here the CDR3 DNA reads TGTGCCAGCAGCTCCCGGACTAACCCCCTTTTTGGGGAGCAGTACTTC. It is translated as CASSSRTNPLFGEQYF.

This clone showed up just a few times. The junction departs from germline at one end; a sequencing error may be responsible. The chain carries TRBV6-1 and TRBJ2-7; 10 bases agree with TRBD2. The CDR3 extends over 16 amino acids. CDR1 is MNHNS, CDR2 SASEGT, per germline. CDR3 sequence (DNA): TGTGCCAGCAGGGAAGGGAGGACTAGCGGCTCCTACGAGCAGTACTTC. Its protein is CASREGRTSGSYEQYF.

In this sample, this clone turned up once. This chain links TRBV11-3 with TRBJ2-7; D may be TRBD2 (6 bases). Trimming shortened V by 5 bases and J by 4 bases, and 9 bases separated the two germline ends. The CDR3 spans 12 residues. Germline V lookup: CDR1 SGHNT, CDR2 YENEEA. The CDR3 DNA sequence: TGTGCCAGCAGCCAGGGAGGTTACGAGCAGTACGTC. The encoded protein is CASSQGGYEQYV.

This chain connects TRBV7-2 to TRBJ2-1; D perhaps matches TRBD2 (7 bases). This CDR3 is built from 13 residues. Germline V gene sequence: CDR1 SGHTA, CDR2 FQGNSA. The V end was cut by 0 bases, the J end by 10 bases, with 10 bases between. The CDR3 nucleotides are TGTGCCAGCAGCTTAGCGGGGGGGCTCGAGCAGTTCTTC. It yields the protein CASSLAGGLEQFF. The whole variable domain, remainder taken from reference TRBV7-2 and TRBJ2-1, is GAGVSQSPSNKVTEKGKDVELRCDPISGHTALYWYRQSLGQGLEFLIYFQGNSAPDKSGLPSDRFSAERTGGSVSTLTIQRTQQEDSAVYLCASSLAGGLEQFFGPGTRLTVL.

This clone showed up just a few times. The chain recombines TRBV30 with TRBJ1-6; D gene ambiguous. Trimming left V 5 bases short and J 4 bases short, with 9 bases between. The length of the CDR3 is 13 residues. Germline V lookup: CDR1 GTSNPN, CDR2 SVGIG (reference sequence). Here the CDR3 DNA reads TGTGCCTGGGGACTGGGTTATAATTCACCCCTCCACTTT. Translation gives CAWGLGYNSPLHF.

The CDR3 reads CASSHTYRSSYNEQFF. For the CDR3, the DNA is TGCGCCAGCAGTCATACCTATCGGAGCTCCTACAATGAGCAGTTCTTC. V and J are TRBV23-1 and TRBJ2-1, with no clear D. TRBV23-1 is sorted into the ORF group, with uncertain function. The CDR3 is made up of 16 amino acids. Trimming stripped 3 bases from V and 0 bases from J, with 12 bases between.

V usage is TRBV10-3 and J usage is TRBJ2-6; tentative D call: TRBD2 (7 bases). Germline-derived CDR1 and CDR2 are ENHRY and SYGVKD. The length of the CDR3 is 14 residues. V lost 10 bases and J 2 bases, leaving 12 bases between the germline ends. CDR3 coding DNA: TGTGCCACCGAAGGGGGGGCTGGGGCCAACGTCCTGACTTTC. Residues: CATEGGAGANVLTF.

The genes are TRBV10-3 and TRBJ2-7, with D possibly being TRBD2 (6 bases). Germline V CDR1 and CDR2: ENHRY, SYGVKD. The CDR3 runs to 14 residues. V lost 0 bases, J lost 3 bases, and 9 bases lay in between. The CDR3 nucleotides read TGTGCCATCAGTGAGTCTAGCGGACGCTACGAGCAGTACTTC. Protein sequence: CAISESSGRYEQYF.

This rearrangement joins TRBV14 to TRBJ2-1, with TRBD2 as a possible D gene (6 bases). Trimming took off 4 bases at V and 7 bases at J, with 20 bases between the two ends. Per the germline V gene, CDR1 is SGHDN and CDR2 is FVKESK. The CDR3 extends over 16 amino acids. The CDR3 coding sequence is TGTGCCAGCAGCCCGCATCGGGAGTTGATGGTAAATGAGCAGTTCTTC. This codes for CASSPHRELMVNEQFF.